This is a list of T cell receptor beta chains from one sample in a study of chemoradiotherapy in HPV16-positive cancers. The repertoire was sequenced with immunoSEQ multiplex PCR; TCRdb's copy has only in-frame clones and lacks some. The sample includes 5,000 to 6,500 clones, roughly 88% seen only once; the top ten take roughly a quarter. Specimen: blood, collected from a patient who underwent chemoradiotherapy. These receptors were collected from a human donor with HPV-associated anogenital cancer. Both conserved end residues are trimmed from each CDR3. Where a row states a size, it is once, few, many or the class of an expanded clone; other rows omit it.

V: TRBV2; size: NA; J: TRBJ2-3; CDR3: ASSRGSGPYTQY
V: TRBV4-2; size: NA; J: TRBJ2-1; CDR3: ASSHGGGAPWDEQF
V: TRBV19; size: NA; J: TRBJ2-2; CDR3: ASSIDAGGSTGELF
V: TRBV5-1; size: once; J: TRBJ1-1; CDR3: ASSTGQGSDTEAF
V: TRBV10-3; size: NA; J: TRBJ2-1; CDR3: AISVGTGPNEQF
V: TRBV2; size: NA; J: TRBJ1-5; CDR3: ASSGKRFQQPQH
V: TRBV2; size: NA; J: TRBJ2-7; CDR3: ASSGIPGIRPYEQY
V: TRBV4-1; size: few; J: TRBJ1-1; CDR3: ASSQEGGYSQAF
V: TRBV11-2; size: few; J: TRBJ1-5; CDR3: ASSLVGGYQPQH
V: TRBV7-6; size: NA; J: TRBJ2-2; CDR3: ASSLASGILNTGELF